This entry lists 29 T cell receptor beta chains sequenced from one sample in a study of brain T cells in children with intractable seizures. Indicated time point: blood from clinic visit 5 months post-surgery; TSC patient then seizure free. Profiling relied on immunoSEQ multiplex PCR, and the TCRdb table lists in-frame clones only, not all of them. The table shows approximately 330,000 clones, with about 94% occurring only once. The source was peripheral blood, collected 4 to 5 months after surgery. The receptors shown here come from a boy less than two years old with tuberous sclerosis and intractable seizures.

This chain uses TRBV5-6 with TRBJ2-1; D ambiguous. CDR1 and CDR2 from the germline V gene are SGHDT and YYEEEE. The V and J ends lost 4 bases and 8 bases respectively, with 10 bases between them. The CDR3 runs 12 residues. CDR3 residues: CASSRVGYEQFF. The CDR3, as DNA: TGTGCCAGCAGCCGGGTGGGGTATGAGCAGTTCTTC.

The chain links TRBV30 to TRBJ1-6; D is ambiguous. V was pared by 2 bases and J by 8 bases, with 16 bases between. CDR1 GTSNPN and CDR2 SVGIG come from the germline V gene (reference sequence). This CDR3 region has 15 residues. CDR3 loop: CAWSPRALSYSPLHF. For the CDR3, the DNA is TGTGCCTGGAGTCCGCGGGCCCTATCCTATTCACCCCTCCACTTT.

In regard to this clone: A junction end diverges from the germline sequence, so it may reflect a read error. J is TRBJ2-2 and V is TRBV7-9; 7 bases match TRBD1. Germline-derived CDR1 and CDR2 are SEHNR and FQNEAQ (reference sequence). The CDR3 is made up of 15 amino acids. The CDR3 region is CASSTGQTTTWELFF. CDR3 in DNA: TGTGCCAGCAGCACGGGACAGACGACCACCTGGGAGCTGTTTTTT.

The chain uses TRBV1 and TRBJ2-2; whether TRBD1, the table's D call, matches the DNA was not checked. TRBV1 is a recognized pseudogene. The CDR3 runs 19 residues. The CDR3 spells CTSSQILKTGWGATGELFF. In DNA, the CDR3 is TGCACCAGCAGCCAAATTCTCAAGACAGGGTGGGGGGCCACCGGGGAGCTGTTTTTT.

The V and J genes are TRBV5-6 and TRBJ2-3; 10 bases match TRBD1. V was clipped by 1 base and J by 6 bases; unmatched bases: 5. Germline CDR1 is SGHDT and CDR2 is YYEEEE. The CDR3 has 15 residues. The CDR3 sequence is CASSLLTGGADTQYF. The DNA for the CDR3 is TGTGCCAGCAGCTTGTTGACAGGGGGCGCCGATACGCAGTATTTT.

The chain couples TRBV29-1 to TRBJ2-3; tentatively, D is TRBD2 (5 bases). V lost 4 bases and J lost 3, with 17 bases in between. CDR1 and CDR2 from the germline V gene are SQVTM and ANQGSEA. This CDR3 is built from 15 residues. Here the CDR3 reads CSVGSLRTLTDTQYF. In nucleotides, the CDR3 is TGCAGCGTTGGAAGTCTTAGGACTCTGACAGATACGCAGTATTTT.

The chain is built from TRBV3-1 (or the pseudogene TRBV3-2) and TRBJ2-7; TRBD2 matches 9 bases. Germline V gene data show CDR1 as LGHDT and CDR2 as YNNKEL (reference sequence). Trimming removed 4 bases from V and 3 bases from J; junction bases left unmatched: 4. This CDR3 has 14 amino acids. The CDR3 loop reads CASSPAAGGYEQYF. CDR3 in DNA: TGTGCCAGCAGCCCGGCAGCGGGGGGCTACGAGCAGTACTTC.

The chain employs TRBV7-8 and TRBJ1-2; D ambiguous. With 1 base removed from V and 6 bases from J, the gap between germline ends came to 18 bases. This CDR3 is built from 16 residues. Germline V lookup: CDR1 SGHVS, CDR2 FQNEAQ. The CDR3 DNA reads as TGTGCCAGCAGCTTAGGACTCCAGGACGTAAGGAATGGCTACACCTTC. As protein: CASSLGLQDVRNGYTF.

The table lists this clone with a few counts. This chain joins TRBV2 and TRBJ1-3; D is ambiguous. Trimming took off 6 bases at V and 1 base at J, with 10 bases between the two ends. There are 14 residues in the CDR3. Germline CDR1 and CDR2: SNHLY and FYNNEI. The CDR3 sequence: CASSIQGSGNTIYF. In DNA, the CDR3 is TGTGCCAGCAGCATACAAGGATCTGGAAACACCATATATTTT.

The CDR3 DNA reads TGTGCCAGCAGGTACCCGGGACAGGGAACCCAAGAAGCTTTCTTT. Protein product: CASRYPGQGTQEAFF. V is TRBV5-5 and J is TRBJ1-1; the match to TRBD1 covers 9 bases. The V gene end was trimmed by 5 bases and the J gene end by 8 bases; junction bases not matched to a gene: 13. Germline CDR1 reads SGHKS; CDR2 reads YYEKEE (reference sequence). The CDR3 extends over 15 amino acids.

This chain uses TRBV25-1 with TRBJ1-2, with D perhaps matching TRBD1 (6 bases). The germline gives CDR1 MGHDK, CDR2 SYGVNS. This CDR3 has 14 residues. V was trimmed by 4 bases and J by 5 bases, leaving 14 bases between them. The CDR3 sequence: CASSGRDISYGYTF. CDR3 DNA sequence: TGTGCCAGCAGTGGCCGGGACATATCTTATGGCTACACCTTC.

The chain combines TRBV28 with TRBJ2-7, with TRBD1 identical over 8 bases. In germline, CDR1 is MDHEN, CDR2 SYDVKM. This CDR3 comprises 16 residues. Losses at the gene ends were 6 bases for V and 2 bases for J; bases not matched to a gene: 12. CDR3 residues: CASRTNGQGGPYEQYF. Here the CDR3 DNA reads TGTGCCAGCAGGACCAACGGACAGGGCGGACCCTACGAGCAGTACTTC.

Concerning this clone: The sample has other DNA sequences that encode this CDR3 too. The chain couples TRBV19 to TRBJ2-7, with 8 bases fitting TRBD1. This CDR3 spans 13 amino acids. CDR1 and CDR2 from the germline V gene are LNHDA and SQIVND (reference sequence). The V and J ends lost 3 bases and 3 bases, in that order; junction bases with no gene match: 1. CDR3 nucleotides: TGTGCCAGTAGTATCACAGGGGGCTACGAGCAGTACTTC. This translates into CASSITGGYEQYF.

The chain has TRBV7-9 and TRBJ2-7, with D perhaps TRBD1 (6 bases). V lost 5 bases and J lost 2, with 13 bases in between. This CDR3 region has 14 residues. The germline V gene has CDR1 SEHNR and CDR2 FQNEAQ (reference sequence). DNA for the CDR3: TGTGCCAGCAGCCTCACAGGGACCACCTACGAGCAGTACTTC. The encoded protein is CASSLTGTTYEQYF.

The chain joins TRBV6-5 to TRBJ2-1; TRBD1 matches at 9 bases. The germline CDR1 and CDR2 sequences are MNHEY and SVGAGI. The CDR3 consists of 14 residues. The V and J ends lost 6 bases and 9 bases, in that order; junction bases with no gene match: 9. The CDR3 here is CASRKQGAQGEQFF. The CDR3 DNA reads TGTGCCAGCAGGAAACAGGGGGCTCAGGGTGAGCAGTTCTTC.

This rearrangement joins TRBV30 to TRBJ1-4; 11 bases map to TRBD1. This CDR3 comprises 14 residues. Germline V gene sequence: CDR1 GTSNPN, CDR2 SVGIG (reference sequence). Trimming removed 1 base from V and 6 bases from J; junction bases left unmatched: 1. The CDR3 region is CAWSEGQGDEKLFF. Here the CDR3 DNA reads TGTGCCTGGAGTGAGGGACAGGGGGATGAAAAACTGTTTTTT.

The chain links TRBV11-2 to TRBJ1-3; D ambiguous. V lost 10 bases and J lost 3, with 13 bases in between. The CDR3 is 13 amino acids. Looked up from germline, CDR1 is SGHAT and CDR2 is FQNNGV. The CDR3 loop reads CATSVSFGNTIYF. In DNA, the CDR3 is TGTGCCACCAGTGTTAGTTTTGGAAACACCATATATTTT.

This sequence joins TRBV5-1 and TRBJ1-1, with a tentative D call TRBD1 (5 bases). Trimming took off 2 bases at V and 3 bases at J, with 8 bases between the two ends. This CDR3 region has 13 residues. Germline V CDR1 and CDR2: SGHRS, YFSETQ. CDR3 in DNA: TGCGCCAGCAGCTTCCGACAGTACACTGAAGCTTTCTTT. Amino acids: CASSFRQYTEAFF.

The chain has TRBV18 and TRBJ2-7, with 9 bases matching TRBD1. V lost 3 bases and J lost 5; bases outside the gene matches: 2. This CDR3 comprises 13 residues. Germline values: CDR1 KGHSH, CDR2 LQKENI. CDR3 sequence: CASSPGTGNEQYF. For the CDR3, the DNA is TGTGCCAGCTCACCCGGGACAGGGAACGAGCAGTACTTC.

This chain connects TRBV30 to TRBJ1-2; no firm D call. The V end was cut by 2 bases, the J end by 7 bases, with 8 bases between. CDR1 GTSNPN and CDR2 SVGIG come from the germline V gene (reference sequence). The CDR3 has 11 amino acids. The chain's CDR3 is CAWSLGFGYTF. DNA for the CDR3: TGTGCCTGGAGTCTGGGGTTTGGCTACACCTTC.

This chain connects TRBV19 to TRBJ1-2; maybe TRBD1 (5 bases). The CDR3 loop spans 14 amino acids. Trimming shortened V by 6 bases and J by 2 bases, and 13 bases separated the two germline ends. CDR1 is LNHDA, CDR2 SQIVND, per germline (reference sequence). The CDR3 sequence: CASSPGPTNYGYTF. CDR3 bases: TGTGCCAGTAGCCCGGGACCAACAAACTATGGCTACACCTTC.

The chain joins TRBV29-1 to TRBJ2-7; a possible D gene is TRBD2 (6 bases). Germline CDR1 and CDR2: SQVTM and ANQGSEA. The germline V and J ends were trimmed by 1 base and 4 bases, with 8 bases remaining between them. The CDR3 covers 12 residues. The DNA of the CDR3 is TGCAGCGTTGAAGTCGGAGGGTACGAGCAGTACTTC. Protein sequence: CSVEVGGYEQYF.

The CDR3 DNA follows: TGTGCCAGCAGCCAAGAAATCGGACAGGGTCTGGAGCAGTACTTC. Translating it yields CASSQEIGQGLEQYF. This chain uses TRBV3-1 (or the pseudogene TRBV3-2) with TRBJ2-7, with TRBD1 matching 8 bases. This CDR3 has 15 residues. CDR1 and CDR2 from the germline V gene are LGHDT and YNNKEL (reference sequence). V lost 0 bases, J lost 7 bases, and 8 bases stayed unmatched.

The gene calls are TRBV2 and TRBJ2-7, with D perhaps given as TRBD1 or TRBD2 (7 bases each). Between the trimmed V and J ends, which lost 6 bases and 4 bases, there was a span of 22 bases. The CDR3 is 16 residues long. In germline, CDR1 is SNHLY, CDR2 FYNNEI. The CDR3 reads CASRTPEGGGRYEQYF. As DNA, the CDR3 is TGTGCCAGCAGGACCCCTGAGGGAGGGGGCAGGTACGAGCAGTACTTC.

The chain recombines TRBV4-2 with TRBJ1-3, with D possibly being TRBD1 (5 bases). Germline CDR1 LGHNA, CDR2 YNFKEQ. The V end was cut by 0 bases, the J end by 0 bases, with 9 bases between. The CDR3 is made up of 16 amino acids. The CDR3 nucleotides are TGTGCCAGCAGCCAAGAAGACAGAATCTCTGGAAACACCATATATTTT. This codes for CASSQEDRISGNTIYF.

This clone was detected a few times. The chain has TRBV11-3 and TRBJ2-5; D possibly corresponds to TRBD1 (6 bases). CDR1 SGHNT and CDR2 YENEEA come from the germline V gene. This CDR3 region has 14 residues. The V gene lost 4 bases and the J gene lost 4 bases, with 13 bases spanning the gap. This CDR3 is CASSWTEYPETQYF. CDR3 DNA sequence: TGTGCCAGCAGCTGGACAGAGTACCCAGAGACCCAGTACTTC.

This clone was recorded a few times. The chain is built from TRBV3-1 (or the pseudogene TRBV3-2) and TRBJ1-3; D is uncertain. Germline CDR1 reads LGHDT; CDR2 reads YNNKEL (reference sequence). V was shortened by 2 bases and J by 5 bases, with 10 bases between the two germline ends. The CDR3 loop spans 14 amino acids. CDR3 protein: CASSQSGGRNTIYF. The CDR3 bases are TGTGCCAGCAGCCAATCGGGCGGAAGAAACACCATATATTTT.

This clone came up a few times. The chain combines TRBV2 with TRBJ2-7; D is ambiguous. Germline CDR1 SNHLY, CDR2 FYNNEI. There are 10 residues in the CDR3. V gave up 2 bases and J gave up 4 bases, with 0 bases separating them. The CDR3, as DNA: TGTGCCAGCAGTGAATACGAGCAGTACTTC. As protein: CASSEYEQYF.

The V gene is TRBV14, the J gene TRBJ1-1; D uncertain. Trimming took off 0 bases at V and 3 bases at J, with 8 bases between the two ends. The CDR3 has 14 residues. Germline CDR1 SGHDN, CDR2 FVKESK. DNA for the CDR3: TGTGCCAGCAGCCAAGACAGGTGGGACACTGAAGCTTTCTTT. Protein product: CASSQDRWDTEAFF.